This TCR beta chain originates from a study of shared clonotypes between healthy human individuals. Sequencing used immunoSEQ multiplex PCR; TCRdb keeps in-frame clones, though not all of them. The sample has 600,000 to 750,000 clones, about two thirds seen once. Germline V gene lookup returns CDR1 SGHKS and CDR2 YYEKEE (reference sequence). The CDR3 is 17 amino acids. The V gene lost 4 bases and the J gene lost 4 bases, with 23 bases spanning the gap. Caucasian adults residing in Nashville, Tennessee made up all the donors. Worth noting for this clone: Given a much more abundant clone one base away, this may be a read error. Other DNA sequences from this sample encode an identical CDR3 as well.

The source is a woman between 25 and 40 years old in good health. The genes are TRBV5-5 and TRBJ1-2; maybe TRBD1 (6 bases). Sequencing was carried out using memory CD4+ T cells sorted from blood. Regarding subset: CD45RA-negative fraction. The CDR3 loop is CASSRADLDRVGYGYTF. The CDR3 DNA follows: TGTGCCAGCAGCCGCGCAGACCTGGACAGAGTTGGCTATGGCTACACCTTC.